This T cell receptor (beta chain) was sequenced for a study of T cell responses to AZD1222 COVID-19 vaccine. V was cut by 4 bases and J by 5 bases, with 14 bases left in between. The CDR3 extends over 14 amino acids. Germline CDR1 and CDR2: SNHLY and FYNNEI. Study results and caveats: White British donors predominated, females outnumbered males, and clonal diversity was possibly underestimated.

Worth noting for this clone: What it recognizes is unknown.

Produced via immunoSEQ multiplex PCR; TCRdb's table is partial and in-frame only. The sample lists approximately 200,000 clones; more than 85% were seen once. The receptor was derived from an adult who received the AZD1222 COVID-19 vaccine. The material sequenced was peripheral blood, taken 28 days after the second AZD1222 dose. The chain joins TRBV2 to TRBJ1-1; D possibly corresponds to TRBD1 (5 bases). The CDR3, as DNA: TGTGCCAGCAGTGTCCTCGGGGGAAAGACTGAAGCTTTCTTT. It encodes CASSVLGGKTEAFF.